This T cell receptor beta chain was recovered during a study of identical twins. TCRdb processed the 5' RACE reads anew with MiXCR; each CDR3 protein has one entry. In the table there are some 1,600,000 distinct CDR3 sequences, around 33% of which are singletons. The CDR3 is 16 residues long. Trimming cost V 1 base and J 4 bases, with 14 bases left between them. Germline-derived CDR1 and CDR2 are MGHRA and YSYEKL. General study results and limits: Fewer insertions were carried by abundant cord blood beta clonotypes, but none was seen in memory repertoires.

For this clonotype: What it recognizes is unknown.

The chain couples TRBV4-1 to TRBJ2-1; D tentatively fits TRBD1 or TRBD2 (5 bases each). This receptor was taken from a newborn girl in good health. What was sequenced was cord blood. The DNA of the CDR3 is TGCGCCAGCAGCCAAGGTTGGGACGTCCGATACAATGAGCAGTTCTTC. It specifies CASSQGWDVRYNEQFF.